This T cell receptor (beta chain) was profiled in a study of technical replicates of blood from several donors. Per germline, CDR1 SEHNR and CDR2 FQNEAQ (reference sequence). The trim removed 2 bases at V and 3 bases at J, leaving 1 base unmatched. CDR3 length equals 14 residues. Measured with immunoSEQ multiplex PCR; TCRdb has only the in-frame clones, and not every one. Here the sample spans about 82,000 clones, just under 95% being singletons. The material sequenced was T cells isolated from PBMCs. The chain carries TRBV7-9 and TRBJ2-1; 7 bases match TRBD1. This TCR derives from a human donor in good health. This chain's CDR3 is CASSLQGVYNEQFF. The CDR3 DNA reads TGTGCCAGCAGCTTACAGGGGGTCTACAATGAGCAGTTCTTC.